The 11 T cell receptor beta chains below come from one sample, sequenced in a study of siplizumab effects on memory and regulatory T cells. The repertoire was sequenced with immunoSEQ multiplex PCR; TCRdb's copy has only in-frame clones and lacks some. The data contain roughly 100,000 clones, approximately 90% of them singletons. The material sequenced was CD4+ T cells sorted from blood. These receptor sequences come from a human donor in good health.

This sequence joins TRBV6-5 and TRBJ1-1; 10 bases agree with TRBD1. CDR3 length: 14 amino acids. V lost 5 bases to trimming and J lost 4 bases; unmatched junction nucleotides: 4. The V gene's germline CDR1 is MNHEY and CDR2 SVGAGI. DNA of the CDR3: TGTGCCAGCAGTCGAGACAGGGGGCTCACTGAAGCTTTCTTT. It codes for CASSRDRGLTEAFF.

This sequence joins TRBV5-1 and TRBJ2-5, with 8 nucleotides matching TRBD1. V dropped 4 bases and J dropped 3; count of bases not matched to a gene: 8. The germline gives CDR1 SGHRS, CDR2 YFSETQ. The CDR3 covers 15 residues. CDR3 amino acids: CASSAGTGSEETQYF. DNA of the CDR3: TGCGCCAGCAGCGCAGGGACAGGTAGTGAAGAGACCCAGTACTTC. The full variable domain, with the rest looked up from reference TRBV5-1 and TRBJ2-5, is KAGVTQTPRYLIKTRGQQVTLSCSPISGHRSVSWYQQTPGQGLQFLFEYFSETQRNKGNFPGRFSGRQFSNSRSEMNVSTLELGDSALYLCASSAGTGSEETQYFGPGTRLLVL.

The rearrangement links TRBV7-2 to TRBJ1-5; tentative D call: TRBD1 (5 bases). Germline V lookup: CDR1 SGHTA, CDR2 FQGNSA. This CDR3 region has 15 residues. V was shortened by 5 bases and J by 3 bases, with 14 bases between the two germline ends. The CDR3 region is CASSVKGSFNQPQHF. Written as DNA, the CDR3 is TGTGCCAGCAGCGTCAAGGGGTCCTTCAATCAGCCCCAGCATTTT.

The CDR3: CASSSHRVGTEAFF. CDR3 bases: TGTGCCAGCAGTTCGCACAGGGTAGGAACTGAAGCTTTCTTT. This chain links TRBV27 with TRBJ1-1; D possibly corresponds to TRBD1 (6 bases). The germline CDR1 and CDR2 sequences are MNHEY and SMNVEV (reference sequence). CDR3 length: 14 amino acids. V was clipped by 4 bases and J by 5 bases, with 14 bases between them.

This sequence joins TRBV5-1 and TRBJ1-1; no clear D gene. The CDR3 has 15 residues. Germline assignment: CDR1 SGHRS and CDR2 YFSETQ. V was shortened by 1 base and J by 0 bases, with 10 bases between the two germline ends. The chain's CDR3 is CASSLIRSMNTEAFF. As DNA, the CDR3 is TGCGCCAGCAGCTTGATCAGGAGCATGAACACTGAAGCTTTCTTT.

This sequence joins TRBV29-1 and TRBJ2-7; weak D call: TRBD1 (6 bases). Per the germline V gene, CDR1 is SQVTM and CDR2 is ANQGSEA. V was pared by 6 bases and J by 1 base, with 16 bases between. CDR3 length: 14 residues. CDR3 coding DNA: TGCAGCGTCGCCACAGGGTTCTCTTCCTACGAGCAGTACTTC. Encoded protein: CSVATGFSSYEQYF.

The CDR3 sequence is CAPKPDSPLHF. CDR3 nucleotides: TGTGCCCCTAAGCCCGATTCACCCCTCCACTTT. The chain has TRBV30 and TRBJ1-6; D unresolved. V gave up 8 bases and J gave up 8 bases, with 10 bases separating them. The V gene's germline CDR1 is GTSNPN and CDR2 SVGIG (reference sequence). The length of the CDR3 is 11 residues.

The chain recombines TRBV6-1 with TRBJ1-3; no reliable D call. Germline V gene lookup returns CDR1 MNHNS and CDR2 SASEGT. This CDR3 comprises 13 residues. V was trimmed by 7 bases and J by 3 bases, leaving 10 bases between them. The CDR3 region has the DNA TGTGCCAGCAACACCCTGGGTGGAAACACCATATATTTT. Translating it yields CASNTLGGNTIYF.

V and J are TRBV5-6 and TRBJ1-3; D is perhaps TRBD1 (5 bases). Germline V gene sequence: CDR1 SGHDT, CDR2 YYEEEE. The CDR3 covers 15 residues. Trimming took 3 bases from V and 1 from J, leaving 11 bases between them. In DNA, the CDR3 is TGTGCCAGCAGCTGGACATCGGCGTCTGGAAACACCATATATTTT. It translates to CASSWTSASGNTIYF.

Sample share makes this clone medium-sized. The DNA for the CDR3 is TGTGCCAGCAAATGGACAGGGGAGCACAATGAGCAGTTCTTC. Protein: CASKWTGEHNEQFF. The chain joins TRBV27 to TRBJ2-1; the match to TRBD1 covers 9 bases. The germline V gene encodes CDR1 MNHEY and CDR2 SMNVEV (reference sequence). V shed 7 bases and J 5 bases; nucleotides not matched to a gene: 6. This CDR3 is built from 14 residues.

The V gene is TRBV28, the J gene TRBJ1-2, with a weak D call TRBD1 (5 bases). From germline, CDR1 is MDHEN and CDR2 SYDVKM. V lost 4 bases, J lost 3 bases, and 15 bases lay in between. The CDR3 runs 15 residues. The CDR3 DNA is TGTGCCAGCAGTTCTACAGGTTATCTGGACTATGGCTACACCTTC. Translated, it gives CASSSTGYLDYGYTF.